These 29 T cell receptor beta chains were sequenced from one sample in a study of blood T cell repertoires in COVID-19. Some clones are missing from TCRdb's copy, which holds only in-frame ones; the method was immunoSEQ multiplex PCR. The profile shows about 160,000 clones, roughly 85% of them singletons. The sample taken for sequencing was peripheral blood. These receptors were collected from a man in his 70s with acute or convalescent COVID-19.

The rearrangement uses TRBV19 and TRBJ2-5; 11 bases map to TRBD1. V shed 4 bases, J shed 1 base, and the junction held 2 bases outside the gene matches. This CDR3 region has 15 residues. Per germline, CDR1 LNHDA and CDR2 SQIVND (reference sequence). The CDR3 loop reads CASSRTGGFQETQYF. CDR3 bases: TGTGCCAGTAGTAGGACAGGGGGCTTCCAAGAGACCCAGTACTTC. The entire variable domain, with the rest obtained from reference TRBV19 and TRBJ2-5, is as follows: DGGITQSPKYLFRKEGQNVTLSCEQNLNHDAMYWYRQDPGQGLRLIYYSQIVNDFQKGDIAEGYSVSREKKESFPLTVTSAQKNPTAFYLCASSRTGGFQETQYFGPGTRLLVL.

The chain has TRBV5-1 and TRBJ2-5; 12 positions agree with TRBD2. V lost 4 bases, J lost 4 bases, and 8 bases stayed unmatched. Germline V gene lookup returns CDR1 SGHRS and CDR2 YFSETQ. There are 16 residues in the CDR3. DNA for the CDR3: TGCGCCAGCAGCACCCTACTAGCGGGAGGTACAGAGACCCAGTACTTC. This sequence encodes CASSTLLAGGTETQYF.

The chain is built from TRBV19 and TRBJ2-1; 8 positions match TRBD2. Trimming cost V 3 bases and J 6 bases; bases outside gene matches: 7. The CDR3 is made up of 15 amino acids. Germline CDR1 is LNHDA and CDR2 is SQIVND (reference sequence). The CDR3 sequence: CASSIFREGFNEQFF. The CDR3, as DNA: TGTGCCAGTAGTATTTTCCGGGAGGGATTCAATGAGCAGTTCTTC.

The chain employs TRBV19 and TRBJ2-3; possibly TRBD1 for D (5 bases). The CDR3 consists of 14 residues. The V gene lost 6 bases and the J gene lost 4 bases, with 14 bases spanning the gap. Germline V gene lookup returns CDR1 LNHDA and CDR2 SQIVND (reference sequence). This CDR3 is CASRDGAPPDTQYF. The CDR3 DNA is TGTGCCAGTAGAGATGGGGCCCCCCCAGATACGCAGTATTTT.

The rearrangement joins TRBV7-9 to TRBJ1-1; D not certain. CDR3 length: 13 amino acids. Trimming stripped 5 bases from V and 2 bases from J, with 9 bases between. CDR1 and CDR2 (germline): SEHNR, FQNEAQ (reference sequence). This CDR3 is CASSPSPNTEAFF. The CDR3 DNA reads TGTGCCAGCAGCCCCTCCCCCAACACTGAAGCTTTCTTT.

The chain employs TRBV11-2 and TRBJ2-1; 11 nucleotides agree with TRBD2. There are 15 residues in the CDR3. J lost 8 bases, V lost 3 bases, and 6 bases had no gene match. Germline-derived CDR1 and CDR2 are SGHAT and FQNNGV. The CDR3 sequence is CASSFLAGGLDEQFF. The CDR3 DNA sequence: TGTGCCAGCAGCTTCTTAGCGGGAGGGTTGGATGAGCAGTTCTTC. Full variable domain (outside the CDR3, taken from reference TRBV11-2 and TRBJ2-1): EAGVAQSPRYKIIEKRQSVAFWCNPISGHATLYWYQQILGQGPKLLIQFQNNGVVDDSQLPKDRFSAERLKGVDSTLKIQPAKLEDSAVYLCASSFLAGGLDEQFFGPGTRLTVL.

The J gene is TRBJ2-2, the V gene TRBV9, with D uncertain. Trimming left V 0 bases short and J 3 bases short, with 6 bases between. This CDR3 contains 14 residues. Looked up from germline, CDR1 is SGDLS and CDR2 is YYNGEE. CDR3 in DNA: TGTGCCAGCAGCGTAGCGGTATACACCGGGGAGCTGTTTTTT. Translated, it gives CASSVAVYTGELFF.

The J gene is TRBJ2-1, the V gene TRBV28; D unclear. Germline V lookup: CDR1 MDHEN, CDR2 SYDVKM. With 5 bases removed from V and 4 bases from J, the gap between germline ends came to 3 bases. The CDR3 spans 11 residues. CDR3 amino acids: CASSAYNEQFF. CDR3 DNA: TGTGCCAGCAGTGCGTACAATGAGCAGTTCTTC. The full variable domain, with the rest looked up from reference TRBV28 and TRBJ2-1, is DVKVTQSSRYLVKRTGEKVFLECVQDMDHENMFWYRQDPGLGLRLIYFSYDVKMKEKGDIPEGYSVSREKKERFSLILESASTNQTSMYLCASSAYNEQFFGPGTRLTVL.

The genes are TRBV3-1 (or the pseudogene TRBV3-2) and TRBJ2-7; possibly TRBD2 for D (5 bases). The CDR3 has 16 residues. Trimming took 9 bases from V and 0 from J, leaving 21 bases between them. Per germline, CDR1 LGHDT and CDR2 YNNKEL (reference sequence). The CDR3 region is CASPQERQRISYEQYF. Here the CDR3 DNA reads TGTGCCAGTCCCCAAGAGCGGCAGAGAATCTCCTACGAGCAGTACTTC.

The V gene is TRBV29-1, the J gene TRBJ2-7; D is undetermined. This CDR3 region has 12 residues. Germline V gives CDR1 SQVTM, CDR2 ANQGSEA. The ends were cut back, 4 bases at V and 3 bases at J, with 10 bases in the middle. DNA for the CDR3: TGCAGCGTTGTTCGCGGTAACTACGAGCAGTACTTC. This gives the protein CSVVRGNYEQYF.

This clone has only one observation. The identical CDR3 is also encoded by other nucleotide sequences in the sample. The chain has TRBV5-1 and TRBJ2-2; no clear D gene. This CDR3 has 16 residues. Between the trimmed V and J ends, which lost 0 bases and 1 base, there was a span of 10 bases. Germline CDR1 reads SGHRS; CDR2 reads YFSETQ. The CDR3 loop is CASSLVPGLNTGELFF. CDR3 in DNA: TGCGCCAGCAGCTTGGTGCCTGGGCTGAACACCGGGGAGCTGTTTTTT.

The chain carries TRBV5-4 and TRBJ2-5; a possible D gene is TRBD2 (7 bases). This CDR3 region has 13 residues. CDR1 is SGHNT, CDR2 YYREEE, per germline (reference sequence). The V end was cut by 0 bases, the J end by 10 bases, with 13 bases between. CDR3 in amino acids: CASSLAGGRSQYF. For the CDR3, the DNA is TGTGCCAGCAGCTTGGCGGGGGGCCGGAGCCAGTACTTC.

The chain carries TRBV20-1 and TRBJ1-5; D is unclear. Germline V gives CDR1 DFQATT, CDR2 SNEGSKA (reference sequence). This CDR3 contains 12 residues. The V and J ends lost 3 bases and 4 bases respectively, with 7 bases between them. In nucleotides, the CDR3 is TGCAGTGCTAGTACGGGAAATCAGCCCCAGCATTTT. Its protein is CSASTGNQPQHF.

V gene TRBV5-5 combines with J gene TRBJ2-3, with TRBD2 matching over 8 bases. CDR3 length equals 14 residues. J lost 4 bases, V lost 2 bases, and 3 bases had no gene match. CDR1 is SGHKS and CDR2 is YYEKEE in the germline V gene (reference sequence). The CDR3 reads CASSLGLAADTQYF. DNA for the CDR3: TGTGCCAGCAGCTTAGGACTAGCAGCAGATACGCAGTATTTT. The variable domain in full, completed from reference TRBV5-5 and TRBJ2-3, reads DAGVTQSPTHLIKTRGQQVTLRCSPISGHKSVSWYQQVLGQGPQFIFQYYEKEERGRGNFPDRFSARQFPNYSSELNVNALLLGDSALYLCASSLGLAADTQYFGPGTRLTVL.

V and J are TRBV12-3 or TRBV12-4 and TRBJ2-7; D is perhaps TRBD2 (5 bases). The CDR3 is 12 residues long. The V end lost 4 bases, the J end lost 4 bases, and 8 bases lay between the germline ends. The CDR3: CASSSRTYEQYF. DNA of the CDR3: TGTGCCAGCAGTTCCAGGACTTACGAGCAGTACTTC.

This chain uses TRBV7-9 with TRBJ2-7, with 11 bases matching TRBD2. Looked up from germline, CDR1 is SEHNR and CDR2 is FQNEAQ (reference sequence). The J segment lost 6 bases and the V segment lost 5 bases, leaving 9 bases of the junction unmatched. The CDR3 spans 15 residues. The CDR3 DNA reads as TGTGCCAGCAGCCTACAACTAGCGGGAGTGACCGAGCAGTACTTC. It specifies CASSLQLAGVTEQYF.

The V and J genes are TRBV18 and TRBJ2-7; the D is unclear. The J call may not be correct, given that the DNA end is closer to TRBJ2-1. Per germline, CDR1 KGHSH and CDR2 LQKENI. The CDR3 runs to 15 residues. In nucleotides, the CDR3 is TGTGCCAGCTCACCTAACCACCAGGCTGAGAATGAGCAGTTCTTC. Its translation: CASSPNHQAENEQFF.

Notes on this clone: Within the sample, other DNA sequences also encode this same CDR3. This chain uses TRBV28 with TRBJ1-2, with D possibly matching TRBD1 (5 bases). V was trimmed by 3 bases and J by 5 bases, leaving 7 bases between them. The germline CDR1 and CDR2 sequences are MDHEN and SYDVKM. The CDR3 spans 12 residues. DNA for the CDR3: TGTGCCAGCAGTTTCAGGGTGTATGGCTACACCTTC. It specifies CASSFRVYGYTF.

The CDR3 DNA reads as TGCGCCAGCAGCTCTAGCGGGAGGGAGGTCTACGAGCAGTACTTC. This sequence encodes CASSSSGREVYEQYF. The rearrangement joins TRBV5-1 to TRBJ2-7; 12 bases line up with TRBD2. The CDR3 consists of 15 residues. Germline loops: CDR1 SGHRS, CDR2 YFSETQ. V dropped 3 bases and J dropped 3; count of bases not matched to a gene: 4.

The sample holds one count of this clone. The genes are TRBV14 and TRBJ1-4; D is ambiguous. Germline CDR1 reads SGHDN; CDR2 reads FVKESK. V was clipped by 4 bases and J by 4 bases, with 7 bases between them. This CDR3 spans 13 amino acids. The CDR3 is CASSRTVNEKLFF. As DNA, the CDR3 is TGTGCCAGCAGCCGAACAGTTAATGAAAAACTGTTTTTT.

This chain uses TRBV3-1 (or the pseudogene TRBV3-2) with TRBJ1-3; 10 nucleotides agree with TRBD1. The CDR3 has 16 amino acids. V was pared by 2 bases and J by 4 bases, with 5 bases of the junction left unmatched. Germline V CDR1 and CDR2: LGHDT, YNNKEL (reference sequence). CDR3 amino acids: CASSQTTGGTGNTIYF. The CDR3 DNA reads TGTGCCAGCAGCCAAACGACAGGGGGCACCGGAAACACCATATATTTT.

CDR3 nucleotide sequence: TGTGCCAGCAGTTGGACAGGCGCCTTCAATCAGCCCCAGCATTTT. Translation: CASSWTGAFNQPQHF. The chain links TRBV6-2 or TRBV6-3 to TRBJ1-5, with TRBD1 identical over 7 bases. The V gene's germline CDR1 is MNHEY and CDR2 SVGEGT. The V segment lost 4 bases and the J segment 3 bases; nucleotides outside the gene matches: 6. The CDR3 has 15 amino acids.

The chain joins TRBV3-1 (or the pseudogene TRBV3-2) to TRBJ2-1; D might be TRBD2 (5 bases). The CDR3 runs to 13 residues. Deletions cut 4 bases from V and 1 base from J, with 5 bases between. The germline V gene encodes CDR1 LGHDT and CDR2 YNNKEL (reference sequence). CDR3 amino acids: CASSRESYNEQFF. The CDR3 DNA reads as TGTGCCAGCAGCCGGGAGTCCTACAATGAGCAGTTCTTC.

J is TRBJ2-6 and V is TRBV5-1, with 9 bases matching TRBD2. The germline V gene encodes CDR1 SGHRS and CDR2 YFSETQ. The CDR3 runs to 19 residues. J was trimmed by 1 base and V by 0 bases; bases with no gene match: 8. CDR3 DNA: TGCGCCAGCAGCTTGGTGTGGCGGGAGGGGGTTTCTGGGGCCAACGTCCTGACTTTC. Translation: CASSLVWREGVSGANVLTF.

The chain employs TRBV11-3 and TRBJ2-1; 10 nucleotides line up with TRBD2. CDR1 and CDR2 (germline): SGHNT, YENEEA. J was trimmed by 3 bases and V by 5 bases; bases with no gene match: 7. The CDR3 runs 16 residues. The CDR3: CASSREASGGYNEQFF. CDR3 nucleotides: TGTGCCAGCAGCCGAGAGGCTAGCGGGGGCTACAATGAGCAGTTCTTC.

The rearrangement joins TRBV6-5 to TRBJ2-7; 8 nucleotides match TRBD2. The germline V gene encodes CDR1 MNHEY and CDR2 SVGAGI. This CDR3 region has 15 residues. V lost 0 bases and J lost 2; bases outside the gene matches: 3. Written as DNA, the CDR3 is TGTGCCAGCAGTTACTCCAGGCGGGGGGCCTACGAGCAGTACTTC. This sequence encodes CASSYSRRGAYEQYF.

This chain links TRBV19 with TRBJ2-6, with 12 bases matching TRBD2. This CDR3 region has 16 residues. Germline trimming cut 6 bases from V and 1 base from J; bases unmatched to any gene: 1. Germline loops: CDR1 LNHDA, CDR2 SQIVND (reference sequence). The CDR3, as DNA: TGTGCCAGTAGGACTAGCGGGAGATCTGGGGCCAACGTCCTGACTTTC. Residues: CASRTSGRSGANVLTF.

The chain carries TRBV11-2 and TRBJ2-5, with D possibly TRBD1 on 6 matching bases. The V end lost 0 bases, the J end lost 8 bases, and 7 bases lay between the germline ends. The CDR3 length is 12 residues. Looked up from germline, CDR1 is SGHAT and CDR2 is FQNNGV. CDR3: CASSLEGATQYF. The DNA of the CDR3 is TGTGCCAGCAGCTTAGAGGGGGCTACCCAGTACTTC.

The chain uses TRBV15 and TRBJ2-1, with TRBD2 as a possible D gene (7 bases). V was cut by 2 bases and J by 9 bases, with 14 bases left in between. In germline, CDR1 is LNHNV, CDR2 YYDKDF (reference sequence). The CDR3 length is 14 residues. CDR3 sequence reads: CATSRLGGASEQFF. CDR3 DNA sequence: TGTGCCACCAGCAGATTAGGGGGGGCGAGTGAGCAGTTCTTC.